This T cell receptor (beta chain) was recovered during a study of identical twins. Study findings and constraints: Cross-sectional statistical analysis, not tracking of the same donors, underpinned the conclusions. Memory repertoires lacked the insertion deficit that abundant cord blood beta clonotypes showed.

The CDR3 runs 14 residues. V dropped 5 bases and J dropped 3 bases, with 10 bases sitting between them. A few counts support this clonotype. Its antigen remains unknown. cDNA molecules carried unique molecular identifiers, and template switching added a universal primer site. In TCRdb, the 5' RACE reads were re-called with MiXCR into one record per CDR3 protein. The sample holds some 1,700,000 distinct CDR3 sequences; under 35% are singletons and the top ten take 0.27%. Sequenced sample: cord blood. This TCR was recovered from a newborn girl in good health. This chain uses TRBV12-3 or TRBV12-4 with TRBJ1-4, with a weak D call TRBD1 (6 bases). CDR3 coding DNA: TGTGCCAGCAGTCCCTGGGGGCCTAATGAAAAACTGTTTTTT. Residues: CASSPWGPNEKLFF.